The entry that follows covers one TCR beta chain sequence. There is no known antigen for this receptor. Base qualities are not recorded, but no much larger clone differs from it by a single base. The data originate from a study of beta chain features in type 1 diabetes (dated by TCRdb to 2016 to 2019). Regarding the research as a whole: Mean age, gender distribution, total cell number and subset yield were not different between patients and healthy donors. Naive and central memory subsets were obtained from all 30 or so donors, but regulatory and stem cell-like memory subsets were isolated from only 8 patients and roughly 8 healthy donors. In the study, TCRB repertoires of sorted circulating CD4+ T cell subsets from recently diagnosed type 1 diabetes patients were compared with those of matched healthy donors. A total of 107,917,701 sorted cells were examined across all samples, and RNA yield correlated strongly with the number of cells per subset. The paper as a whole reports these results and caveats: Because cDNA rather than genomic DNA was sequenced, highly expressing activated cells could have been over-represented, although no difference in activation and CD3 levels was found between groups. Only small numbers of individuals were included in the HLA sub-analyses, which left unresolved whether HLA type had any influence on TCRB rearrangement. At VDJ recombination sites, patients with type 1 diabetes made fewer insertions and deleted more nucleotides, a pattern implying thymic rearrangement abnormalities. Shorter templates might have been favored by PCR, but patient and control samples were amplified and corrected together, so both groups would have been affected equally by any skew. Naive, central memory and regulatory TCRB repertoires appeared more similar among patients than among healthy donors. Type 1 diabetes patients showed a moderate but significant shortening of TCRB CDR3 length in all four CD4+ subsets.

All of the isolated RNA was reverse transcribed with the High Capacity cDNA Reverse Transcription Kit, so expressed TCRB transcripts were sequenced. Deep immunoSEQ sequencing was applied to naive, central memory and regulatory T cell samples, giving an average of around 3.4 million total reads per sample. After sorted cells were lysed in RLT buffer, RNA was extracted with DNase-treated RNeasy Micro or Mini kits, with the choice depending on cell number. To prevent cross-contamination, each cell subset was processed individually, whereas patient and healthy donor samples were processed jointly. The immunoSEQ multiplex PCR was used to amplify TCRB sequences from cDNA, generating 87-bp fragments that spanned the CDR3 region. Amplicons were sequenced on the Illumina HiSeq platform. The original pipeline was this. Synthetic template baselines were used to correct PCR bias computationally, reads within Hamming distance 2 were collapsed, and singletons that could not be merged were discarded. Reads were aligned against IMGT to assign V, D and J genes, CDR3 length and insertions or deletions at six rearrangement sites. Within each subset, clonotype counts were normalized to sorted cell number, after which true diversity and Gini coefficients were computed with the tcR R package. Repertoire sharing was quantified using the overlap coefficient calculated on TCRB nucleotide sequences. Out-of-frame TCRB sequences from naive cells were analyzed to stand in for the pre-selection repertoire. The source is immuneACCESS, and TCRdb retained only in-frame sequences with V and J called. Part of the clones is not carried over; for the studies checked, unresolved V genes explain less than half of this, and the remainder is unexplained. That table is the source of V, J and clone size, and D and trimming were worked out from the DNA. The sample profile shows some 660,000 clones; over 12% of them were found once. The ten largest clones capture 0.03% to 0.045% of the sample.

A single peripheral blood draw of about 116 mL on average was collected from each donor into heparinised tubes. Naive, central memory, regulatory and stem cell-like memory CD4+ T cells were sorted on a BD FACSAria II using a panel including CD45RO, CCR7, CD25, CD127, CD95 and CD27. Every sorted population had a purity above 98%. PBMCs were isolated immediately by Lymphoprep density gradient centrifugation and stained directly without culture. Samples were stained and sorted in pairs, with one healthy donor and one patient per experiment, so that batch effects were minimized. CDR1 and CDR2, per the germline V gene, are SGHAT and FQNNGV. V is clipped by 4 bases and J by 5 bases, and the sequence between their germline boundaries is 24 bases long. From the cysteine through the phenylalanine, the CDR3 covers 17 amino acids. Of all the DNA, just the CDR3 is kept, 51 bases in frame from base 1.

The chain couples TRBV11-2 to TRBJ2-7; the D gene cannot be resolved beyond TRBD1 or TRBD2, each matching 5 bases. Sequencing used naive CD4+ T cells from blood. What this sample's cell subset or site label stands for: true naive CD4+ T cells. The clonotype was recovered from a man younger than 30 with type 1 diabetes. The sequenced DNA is TGTGCCAGCAGCTCTAGCCCGTGGACCATAACAGGCCACGAGCAGTACTTC. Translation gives CASSSSPWTITGHEQYF.